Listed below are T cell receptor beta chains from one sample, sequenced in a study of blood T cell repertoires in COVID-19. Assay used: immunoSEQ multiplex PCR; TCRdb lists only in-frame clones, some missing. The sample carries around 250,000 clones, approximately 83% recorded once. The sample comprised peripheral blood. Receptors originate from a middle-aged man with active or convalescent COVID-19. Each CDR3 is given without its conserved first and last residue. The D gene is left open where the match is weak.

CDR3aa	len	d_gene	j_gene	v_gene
ASSLEGDYEQY	11	.	TRBJ2-7	TRBV5-1
ASSLVRGQETQY	12	.	TRBJ2-5	TRBV11-2
ASSLDGSGATYEQY	14	TRBD2	TRBJ2-7	TRBV5-5
ASSLAMGLAVQF	12	TRBD2	TRBJ2-1	TRBV7-9
ASSVYYGEQY	10	.	TRBJ2-7	TRBV5-1
ASSVGGGSSGANVLT	15	TRBD2	TRBJ2-6	TRBV7-3
SPQGGEQF	8	.	TRBJ2-1	TRBV20-1
ASSPDRGPGANVLT	14	TRBD1	TRBJ2-6	TRBV18
ASSVLAGGETQY	12	TRBD2	TRBJ2-5	TRBV7-9
ASSRGQNTEAF	11	.	TRBJ1-1	TRBV4-2
ASSVEGRVVGSSNEQF	16	.	TRBJ2-1	TRBV9
AWAGGADEKLF	11	TRBD1	TRBJ1-4	TRBV30
ASRAPAGIFQETQY	14	.	TRBJ2-5	TRBV28
ASSTPGQQYADTQY	14	.	TRBJ2-3	TRBV27
ASKTRQNTGELF	12	.	TRBJ2-2	TRBV19
ASISGTGGLQPQH	13	TRBD1	TRBJ1-5	TRBV6-5
ASSLRGIEQY	10	.	TRBJ2-7	TRBV5-5
ASSLARGRENTEAF	14	TRBD1	TRBJ1-1	TRBV11-3
ASSRRSGSYEQY	12	.	TRBJ2-7	TRBV3-1/TRBV3-2
ASSLYGQSNQPQH	13	.	TRBJ1-5	TRBV5-6
ASSPSLAGGDTQY	13	TRBD2	TRBJ2-3	TRBV3-1/TRBV3-2
ASSLGYPSGGTEETQY	16	TRBD2	TRBJ2-5	TRBV11-3
ASSPQRGGYEQY	12	TRBD2	TRBJ2-7	TRBV18
ASSVGGQGREKLF	13	TRBD1	TRBJ1-4	TRBV11-2
SARVEYEQY	9	.	TRBJ2-7	TRBV20-1